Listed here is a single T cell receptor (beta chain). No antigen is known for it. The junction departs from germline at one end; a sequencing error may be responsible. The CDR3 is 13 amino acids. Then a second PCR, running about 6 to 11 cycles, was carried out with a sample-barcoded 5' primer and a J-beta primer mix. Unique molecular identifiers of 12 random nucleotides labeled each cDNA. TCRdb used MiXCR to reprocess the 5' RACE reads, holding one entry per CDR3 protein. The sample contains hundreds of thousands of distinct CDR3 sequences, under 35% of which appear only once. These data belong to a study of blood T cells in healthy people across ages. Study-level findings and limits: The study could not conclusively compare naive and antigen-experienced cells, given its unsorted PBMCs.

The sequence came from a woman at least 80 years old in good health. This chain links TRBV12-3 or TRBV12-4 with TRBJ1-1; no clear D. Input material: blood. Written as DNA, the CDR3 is TGTGCCAGCAGGTTAGGGCGGAACACTGAAGCTTTCTTT. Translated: CASRLGRNTEAFF.